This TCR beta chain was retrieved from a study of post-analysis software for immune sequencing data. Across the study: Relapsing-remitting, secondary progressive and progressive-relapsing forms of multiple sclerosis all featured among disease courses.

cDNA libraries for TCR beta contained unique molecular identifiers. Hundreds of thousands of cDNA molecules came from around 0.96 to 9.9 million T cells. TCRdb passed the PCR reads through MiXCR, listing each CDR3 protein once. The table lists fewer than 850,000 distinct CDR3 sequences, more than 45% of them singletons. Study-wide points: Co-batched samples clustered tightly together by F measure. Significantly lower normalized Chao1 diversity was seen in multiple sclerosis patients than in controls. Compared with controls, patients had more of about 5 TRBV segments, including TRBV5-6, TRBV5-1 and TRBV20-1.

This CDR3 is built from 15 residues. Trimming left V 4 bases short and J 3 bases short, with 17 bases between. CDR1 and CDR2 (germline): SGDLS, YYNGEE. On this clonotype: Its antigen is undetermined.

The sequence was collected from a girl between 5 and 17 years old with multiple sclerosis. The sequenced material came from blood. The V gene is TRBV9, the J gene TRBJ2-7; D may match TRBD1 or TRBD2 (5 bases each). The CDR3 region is CASSPFRGPNYEQYF. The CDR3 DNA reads TGTGCCAGCAGCCCCTTCCGGGGACCTAACTACGAGCAGTACTTC.